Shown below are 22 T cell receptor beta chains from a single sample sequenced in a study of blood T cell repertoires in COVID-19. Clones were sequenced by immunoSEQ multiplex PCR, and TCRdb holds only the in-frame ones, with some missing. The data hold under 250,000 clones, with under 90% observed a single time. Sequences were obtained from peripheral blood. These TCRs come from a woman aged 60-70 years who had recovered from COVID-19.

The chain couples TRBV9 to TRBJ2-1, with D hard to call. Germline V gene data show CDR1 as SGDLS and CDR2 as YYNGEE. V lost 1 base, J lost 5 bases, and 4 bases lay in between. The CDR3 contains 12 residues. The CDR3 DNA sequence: TGTGCCAGCAGCGTAACGGACAATGAGCAGTTCTTC. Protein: CASSVTDNEQFF.

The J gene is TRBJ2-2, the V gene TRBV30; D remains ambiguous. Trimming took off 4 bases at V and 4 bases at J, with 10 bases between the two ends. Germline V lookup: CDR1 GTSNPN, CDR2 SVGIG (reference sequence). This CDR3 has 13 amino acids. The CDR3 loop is CAWITEFTGELFF. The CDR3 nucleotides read TGTGCCTGGATTACAGAGTTCACCGGGGAGCTGTTTTTT.

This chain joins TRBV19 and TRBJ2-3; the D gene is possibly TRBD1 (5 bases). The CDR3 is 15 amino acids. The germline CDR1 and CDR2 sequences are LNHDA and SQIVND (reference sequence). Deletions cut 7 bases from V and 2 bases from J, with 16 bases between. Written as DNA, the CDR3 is TGTGCCAGTACCCCGTCCCAGGGTAACACAGATACGCAGTATTTT. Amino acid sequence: CASTPSQGNTDTQYF.

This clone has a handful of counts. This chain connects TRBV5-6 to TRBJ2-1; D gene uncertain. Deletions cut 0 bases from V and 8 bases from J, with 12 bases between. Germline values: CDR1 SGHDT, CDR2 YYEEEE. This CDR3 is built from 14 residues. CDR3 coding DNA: TGTGCCAGCAGCTTGGGACTTAGCTCCCATGAGCAGTTCTTC. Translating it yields CASSLGLSSHEQFF.

CDR3 protein: CASSPQGAGELFF. CDR3 nucleotides: TGTGCCAGCTCACCACAGGGGGCCGGGGAGCTGTTTTTT. The chain joins TRBV18 to TRBJ2-2; a weak D match, TRBD1 (6 bases). Germline V lookup: CDR1 KGHSH, CDR2 LQKENI. The CDR3 sequence is 13 residues long. V was trimmed by 1 base and J by 6 bases, leaving 6 bases between them.

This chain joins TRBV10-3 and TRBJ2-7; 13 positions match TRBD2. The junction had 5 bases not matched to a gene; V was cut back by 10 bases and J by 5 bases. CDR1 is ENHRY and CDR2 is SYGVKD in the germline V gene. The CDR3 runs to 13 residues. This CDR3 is CATETSGGNEQYF. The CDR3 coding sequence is TGTGCCACGGAGACTAGCGGGGGGAACGAGCAGTACTTC.

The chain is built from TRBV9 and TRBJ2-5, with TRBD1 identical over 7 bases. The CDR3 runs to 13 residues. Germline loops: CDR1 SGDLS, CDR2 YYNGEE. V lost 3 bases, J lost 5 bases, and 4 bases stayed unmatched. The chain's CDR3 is CASSATGWETQYF. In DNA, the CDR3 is TGTGCCAGCAGCGCGACAGGGTGGGAGACCCAGTACTTC.

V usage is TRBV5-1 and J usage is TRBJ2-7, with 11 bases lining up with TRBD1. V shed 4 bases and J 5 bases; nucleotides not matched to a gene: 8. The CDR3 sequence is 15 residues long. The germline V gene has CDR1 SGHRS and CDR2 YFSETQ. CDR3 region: CASSLRTGGADEQYF. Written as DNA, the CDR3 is TGCGCCAGCAGCCTTCGGACAGGGGGCGCGGACGAGCAGTACTTC.

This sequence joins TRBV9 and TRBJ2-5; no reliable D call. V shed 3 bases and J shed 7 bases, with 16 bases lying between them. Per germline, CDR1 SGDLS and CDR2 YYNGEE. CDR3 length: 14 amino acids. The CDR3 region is CASSAQPHTGTQYF. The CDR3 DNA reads TGTGCCAGCAGCGCCCAACCCCACACGGGGACCCAGTACTTC.

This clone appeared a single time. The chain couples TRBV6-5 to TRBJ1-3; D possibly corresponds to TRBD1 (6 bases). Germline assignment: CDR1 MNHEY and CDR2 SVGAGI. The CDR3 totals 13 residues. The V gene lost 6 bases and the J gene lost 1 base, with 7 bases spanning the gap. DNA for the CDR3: TGTGCCAGCAGCACAGGGTCTGGAAACACCATATATTTT. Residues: CASSTGSGNTIYF.

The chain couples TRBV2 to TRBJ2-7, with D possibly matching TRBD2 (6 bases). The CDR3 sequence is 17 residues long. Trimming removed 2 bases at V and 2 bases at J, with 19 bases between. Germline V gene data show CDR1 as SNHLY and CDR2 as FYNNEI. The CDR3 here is CASSELVSSGFTYEQYF. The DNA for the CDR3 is TGTGCCAGCAGTGAATTAGTCAGTAGCGGTTTTACCTACGAGCAGTACTTC.

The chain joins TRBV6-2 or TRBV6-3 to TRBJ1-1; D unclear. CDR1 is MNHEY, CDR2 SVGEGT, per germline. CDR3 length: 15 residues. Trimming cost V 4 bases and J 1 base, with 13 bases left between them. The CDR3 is CASSFTHTENTEAFF. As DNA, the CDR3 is TGTGCCAGCAGTTTCACCCATACAGAGAACACTGAAGCTTTCTTT.

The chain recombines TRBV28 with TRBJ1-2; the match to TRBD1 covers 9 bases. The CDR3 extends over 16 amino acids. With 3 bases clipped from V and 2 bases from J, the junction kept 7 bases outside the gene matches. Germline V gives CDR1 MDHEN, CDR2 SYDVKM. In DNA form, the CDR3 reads TGTGCCAGCAGTTTGAACAGGGGGCGATCGAACTATGGCTACACCTTC. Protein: CASSLNRGRSNYGYTF.

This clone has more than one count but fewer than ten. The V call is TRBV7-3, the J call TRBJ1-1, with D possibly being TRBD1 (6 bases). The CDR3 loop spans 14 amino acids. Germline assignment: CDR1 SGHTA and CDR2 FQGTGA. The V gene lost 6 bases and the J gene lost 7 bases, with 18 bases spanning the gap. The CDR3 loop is CASSRTGTSGEAFF. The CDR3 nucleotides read TGTGCCAGCAGTCGAACCGGGACATCTGGTGAAGCTTTCTTT.

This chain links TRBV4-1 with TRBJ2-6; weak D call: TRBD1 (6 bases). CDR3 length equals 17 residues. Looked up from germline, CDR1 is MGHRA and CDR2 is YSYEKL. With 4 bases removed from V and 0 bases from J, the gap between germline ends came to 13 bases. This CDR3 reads CASSPGTTSSGANVLTF. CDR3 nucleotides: TGCGCCAGCAGCCCCGGGACAACGAGCTCTGGGGCCAACGTCCTGACTTTC.

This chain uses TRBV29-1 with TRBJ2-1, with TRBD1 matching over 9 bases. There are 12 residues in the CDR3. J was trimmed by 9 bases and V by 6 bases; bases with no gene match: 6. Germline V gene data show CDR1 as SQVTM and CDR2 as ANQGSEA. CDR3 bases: TGCAGCGTAGGGACAGGGTTCGGTGAGCAGTTCTTC. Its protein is CSVGTGFGEQFF.

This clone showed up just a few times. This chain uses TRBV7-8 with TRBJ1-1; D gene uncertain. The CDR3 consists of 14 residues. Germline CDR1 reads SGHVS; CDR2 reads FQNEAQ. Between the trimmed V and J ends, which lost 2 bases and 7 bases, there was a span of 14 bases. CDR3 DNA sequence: TGTGCCAGCAGCTTAACCCGGAGAACCCGTGAAGCTTTCTTT. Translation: CASSLTRRTREAFF. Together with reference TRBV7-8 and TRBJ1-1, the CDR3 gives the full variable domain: GAGVSQSPRYKVAKRGQDVALRCDPISGHVSLFWYQQALGQGPEFLTYFQNEAQLDKSGLPSDRFFAERPEGSVSTLKIQRTQQEDSAVYLCASSLTRRTREAFFGQGTRLTVV.

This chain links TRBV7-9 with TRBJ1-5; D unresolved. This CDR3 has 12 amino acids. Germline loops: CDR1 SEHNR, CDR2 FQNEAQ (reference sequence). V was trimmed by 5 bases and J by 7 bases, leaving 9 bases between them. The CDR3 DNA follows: TGTGCCAGCAGCCCCGGAGGACAGCCCCAGCATTTT. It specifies CASSPGGQPQHF. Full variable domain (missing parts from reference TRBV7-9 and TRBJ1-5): DTGVSQNPRHKITKRGQNVTFRCDPISEHNRLYWYRQTLGQGPEFLTYFQNEAQLEKSRLLSDRFSAERPKGSFSTLEIQRTEQGDSAMYLCASSPGGQPQHFGDGTRLSIL.

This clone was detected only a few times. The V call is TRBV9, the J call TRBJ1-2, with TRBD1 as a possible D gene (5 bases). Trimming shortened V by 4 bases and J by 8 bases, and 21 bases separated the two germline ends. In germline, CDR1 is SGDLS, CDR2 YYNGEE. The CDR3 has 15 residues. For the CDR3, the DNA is TGTGCCAGCAGCTCCCAACTCAGGGTAGTCTACGGCTACACCTTC. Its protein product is CASSSQLRVVYGYTF.

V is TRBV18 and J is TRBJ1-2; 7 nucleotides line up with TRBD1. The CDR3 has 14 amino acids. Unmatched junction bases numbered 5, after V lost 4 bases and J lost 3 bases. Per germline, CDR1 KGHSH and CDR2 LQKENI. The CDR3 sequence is CASSLTGVDYGYTF. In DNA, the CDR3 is TGTGCCAGCTCACTTACAGGGGTCGACTATGGCTACACCTTC.

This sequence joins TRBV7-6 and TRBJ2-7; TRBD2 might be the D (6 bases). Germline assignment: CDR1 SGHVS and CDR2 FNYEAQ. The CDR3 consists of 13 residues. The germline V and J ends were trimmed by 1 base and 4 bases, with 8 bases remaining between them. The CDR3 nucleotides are TGTGCCAGCAGCTTAGGGGACTTATACGAGCAGTACTTC. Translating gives CASSLGDLYEQYF.

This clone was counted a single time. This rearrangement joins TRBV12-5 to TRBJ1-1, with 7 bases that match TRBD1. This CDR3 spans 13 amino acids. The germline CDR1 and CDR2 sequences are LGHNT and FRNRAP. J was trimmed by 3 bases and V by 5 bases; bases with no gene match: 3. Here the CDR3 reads CASGPGQDTEAFF. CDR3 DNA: TGTGCTAGTGGTCCAGGACAGGACACTGAAGCTTTCTTT.